The next 27 T cell receptor beta chains were all read from a single sample in a study of blood T cells in healthy people across ages. The use of a sample-barcoded 5' primer and a J-beta primer mix characterized a second PCR of roughly 6 to 11 cycles. TCRdb re-called the 5' RACE reads with MiXCR, one entry per CDR3 protein. Of around 1.7 million distinct CDR3 sequences listed, over 25% are singletons. Sequenced material: blood. The receptors derive from a woman aged 25 to 39 in good health.

The chain is built from TRBV30 and TRBJ2-4, with a possible D match to TRBD2 (6 bases). The V end lost 0 bases, the J end lost 15 bases, and 15 bases lay between the germline ends. CDR3 size: 12 residues. The germline V gene has CDR1 GTSNPN and CDR2 SVGIG (reference sequence). CDR3 sequence (DNA): TGTGCCTGGAGTGTAAAGTCTTGGGACTGGTACTTC. Translating gives CAWSVKSWDWYF.

The chain links TRBV3-1 to TRBJ2-3; 8 bases are a match to TRBD1. The CDR3 spans 16 residues. Trimming removed 5 bases from V and 4 bases from J; junction bases left unmatched: 11. Germline V gives CDR1 LGHDT, CDR2 YNNKEL (reference sequence). CDR3 loop: CASSARQGIMADTQYF. DNA for the CDR3: TGTGCCAGCAGCGCTCGACAGGGGATAATGGCAGATACGCAGTATTTT.

A note on this clonotype: A much larger clone sits a single nucleotide away, making a read error possible. The rearrangement uses TRBV15 and TRBJ2-7; maybe TRBD2 (5 bases). Germline V gives CDR1 LNHNV, CDR2 YYDKDF (reference sequence). Deletions cut 5 bases from V and 7 bases from J, with 21 bases between. CDR3 length equals 15 residues. This chain's CDR3 is CATSVWVAGNNEQYF. In nucleotides, the CDR3 is TGTGCCACCAGCGTCTGGGTTGCGGGTAACAATGAGCAGTACTTC. The full variable domain, in which reference TRBV15 and TRBJ2-7 provide the parts outside the CDR3, is DAMVIQNPRYQVTQFGKPVTLSCSQTLNHNVMYWYQQKSSQAPKLLFHYYDKDFNNEADTPDNFQSRRPNTSFCFLDIRSPGLGDTAMYLCATSVWVAGNNEQYFGPGTRLTVT.

A few counts support this clonotype. The chain employs TRBV10-3 and TRBJ2-5; unclear D gene. Germline loops: CDR1 ENHRY, CDR2 SYGVKD. This CDR3 is 15 amino acids long. Trimming left V 0 bases short and J 2 bases short, with 10 bases between. CDR3: CAISESSRRQETQYF. DNA for the CDR3: TGTGCCATCAGTGAGTCTAGCAGACGACAAGAGACCCAGTACTTC.

This clonotype has just a few counts. V is TRBV12-3 or TRBV12-4 and J is TRBJ2-5; 13 nucleotides line up with TRBD2. The CDR3 runs 15 residues. The J segment lost 5 bases and the V segment lost 5 bases, leaving 5 bases of the junction unmatched. CDR3 region: CASSLGTSGVETQYF. CDR3 coding DNA: TGTGCCAGCAGTCTTGGGACTAGCGGGGTGGAGACCCAGTACTTC.

This clonotype has just one count. The chain links TRBV14 to TRBJ2-3; 7 bases agree with TRBD2. J lost 8 bases, V lost 1 base, and 12 bases had no gene match. The CDR3 loop spans 16 amino acids. Germline V gene lookup returns CDR1 SGHDN and CDR2 FVKESK. The CDR3 loop reads CASSQVTSAVFVTQYF. The CDR3 coding sequence is TGTGCCAGCAGCCAAGTAACTAGCGCCGTTTTCGTTACGCAGTATTTT.

This clonotype came up once. The germline gene is not matched at one end of the junction; a read error may be the cause. This chain joins TRBV6-2 or TRBV6-3 and TRBJ2-1, with D perhaps matching TRBD2 (5 bases). The CDR3 runs to 12 residues. CDR1 and CDR2 (germline): MNHEY, SVGEGT. CDR3 amino acids: CAGSYSGNEQFF. The CDR3, as DNA: TGTGCCGGCAGTTACAGCGGCAATGAGCAGTTCTTC.

This clonotype was detected a few times. The genes are TRBV7-6 and TRBJ2-1, with TRBD2 matching 11 bases. The CDR3 consists of 15 residues. CDR1 is SGHVS and CDR2 is FNYEAQ in the germline V gene. V trimming: 5 bases; J trimming: 7 bases; junction bases outside the gene matches: 7. The CDR3 region is CASSQSSGRWNEQFF. The CDR3 coding sequence is TGTGCCAGCAGCCAATCTAGCGGGAGGTGGAATGAGCAGTTCTTC. The complete variable domain, with remaining parts taken from reference TRBV7-6 and TRBJ2-1, reads GAGVSQSPRYKVTKRGQDVALRCDPISGHVSLYWYRQALGQGPEFLTYFNYEAQQDKSGLPNDRFSAERPEGSISTLTIQRTEQRDSAMYRCASSQSSGRWNEQFFGPGTRLTVL.

On this clonotype: At one boundary the junction diverges from the germline segment, which might be a read error. In nucleotides, the CDR3 is TGTGCCAGCAGTGAACTGAGTGGGATAGAGACCCTGTACTTC. Protein product: CASSELSGIETLYF. The rearrangement uses TRBV2 and TRBJ2-5; unclear D gene. CDR3 length equals 14 residues. The germline gives CDR1 SNHLY, CDR2 FYNNEI.

This clonotype was observed a handful of times. V gene TRBV6-1 combines with J gene TRBJ2-7; D possibly matches TRBD1 or TRBD2 (5 bases each). CDR3 length: 15 residues. The germline gives CDR1 MNHNS, CDR2 SASEGT. V lost 2 bases, J lost 2 bases, and 13 bases lay in between. This CDR3 is CASSESAQGPYEQYF. The CDR3 coding sequence is TGTGCCAGCAGTGAAAGTGCTCAGGGACCCTACGAGCAGTACTTC.

This clonotype showed up just a few times. The chain joins TRBV19 to TRBJ2-1; D possibly matches TRBD1 or TRBD2 (5 bases each). Germline V lookup: CDR1 LNHDA, CDR2 SQIVND (reference sequence). This CDR3 has 13 residues. In DNA, the CDR3 is TGTGCTCCCTGTGGGACCCAAGGGGATGAGCAGTTCTTC. Its protein product is CAPCGTQGDEQFF.

CDR3 nucleotides: TGTGCCTCAGGAACCGGGACAGGGAACACCGGGGAGCTGTTTTTT. Translation gives CASGTGTGNTGELFF. The chain combines TRBV2 with TRBJ2-2; TRBD1 matches at 8 bases. In germline, CDR1 is SNHLY, CDR2 FYNNEI. V lost 11 bases, J lost 1 base, and 9 bases stayed unmatched. The CDR3 runs to 15 residues.

The sample holds many counts of this clonotype. The chain is built from TRBV12-3 or TRBV12-4 and TRBJ2-5; possibly TRBD1 or TRBD2 for D (5 bases each). The CDR3 length is 16 residues. V was trimmed by 0 bases and J by 4 bases, leaving 15 bases between them. As DNA, the CDR3 is TGTGCCAGCAGTTTAGCGCAGGGCCCCCGGGGAGAGACCCAGTACTTC. Protein sequence: CASSLAQGPRGETQYF.

The chain uses TRBV28 and TRBJ1-5; unclear D gene. This CDR3 comprises 14 residues. Trimming stripped 3 bases from V and 1 base from J, with 7 bases between. CDR1 MDHEN and CDR2 SYDVKM come from the germline V gene. In nucleotides, the CDR3 is TGTGCCAGCAGTTTTCCGGGAAGCAATCAGCCCCAGCATTTT. Its protein product is CASSFPGSNQPQHF.

At least ten counts were recorded for this clonotype. The rearrangement joins TRBV20-1 to TRBJ2-1; tentative D call: TRBD2 (5 bases). V was shortened by 6 bases and J by 4 bases, with 10 bases between the two germline ends. From germline, CDR1 is DFQATT and CDR2 SNEGSKA (reference sequence). The CDR3 has 12 residues. CDR3 residues: CSARLAYNEQFF. CDR3 DNA sequence: TGCAGTGCCCGTCTAGCTTACAATGAGCAGTTCTTC.

The chain uses TRBV28 and TRBJ2-7, with D possibly TRBD2 on 6 matching bases. This CDR3 contains 15 residues. Germline V gene sequence: CDR1 MDHEN, CDR2 SYDVKM. Trimming took 1 base from V and 3 from J, leaving 13 bases between them. This CDR3 reads CASSLFRGSNYEQYF. The CDR3 DNA reads TGTGCCAGCAGTTTATTTCGGGGGTCAAACTACGAGCAGTACTTC.

This clonotype has more than one count but fewer than ten. The chain joins TRBV12-5 to TRBJ1-6, with 10 nucleotides matching TRBD1. With V trimmed by 0 bases and J by 10 bases, 3 bases remained unmatched. Germline CDR1 is LGHNT and CDR2 is FRNRAP. The CDR3 runs to 15 residues. CDR3: CASGLVGTGESPLHF. The CDR3 DNA reads as TGTGCTAGTGGTTTGGTGGGGACAGGGGAATCACCCCTCCACTTT. The full variable domain, with the rest looked up from reference TRBV12-5 and TRBJ1-6, is DARVTQTPRHKVTEMGQEVTMRCQPILGHNTVFWYRQTMMQGLELLAYFRNRAPLDDSGMPKDRFSAEMPDATLATLKIQPSEPRDSAVYFCASGLVGTGESPLHFGNGTRLTVT.

The chain joins TRBV9 to TRBJ2-3; 11 nucleotides align to TRBD2. Germline V gene data show CDR1 as SGDLS and CDR2 as YYNGEE. V shed 1 base, J shed 4 bases, and the junction held 5 bases outside the gene matches. The CDR3 loop spans 16 amino acids. The CDR3 coding sequence is TGTGCCAGCAGCGTAAGAACTAGCGGGAGCTCAGATACGCAGTATTTT. It is translated as CASSVRTSGSSDTQYF. Drawing the rest from reference TRBV9 and TRBJ2-3, the complete variable domain is DSGVTQTPKHLITATGQRVTLRCSPRSGDLSVYWYQQSLDQGLQFLIQYYNGEERAKGNILERFSAQQFPDLHSELNLSSLELGDSALYFCASSVRTSGSSDTQYFGPGTRLTVL.

This chain joins TRBV20-1 and TRBJ2-7; a weak D match, TRBD2 (5 bases). Germline-derived CDR1 and CDR2 are DFQATT and SNEGSKA (reference sequence). V dropped 4 bases and J dropped 2 bases, with 12 bases sitting between them. This CDR3 is 13 amino acids long. The CDR3 here is CSAKPGYTYEQYF. The DNA of the CDR3 is TGCAGTGCTAAACCGGGATATACCTACGAGCAGTACTTC.

The rearrangement uses TRBV5-1 and TRBJ1-4; no definite D call. Germline values: CDR1 SGHRS, CDR2 YFSETQ. The CDR3 is made up of 15 amino acids. V gave up 2 bases and J gave up 5 bases, with 13 bases separating them. CDR3 loop: CASSFTSLGNEKLFF. CDR3 nucleotide sequence: TGCGCCAGCAGCTTTACTTCCCTAGGGAATGAAAAACTGTTTTTT.

This clonotype was detected ten times or more. The chain has TRBV7-2 and TRBJ2-5; possibly TRBD1 or TRBD2 for D (5 bases each). Germline CDR1 reads SGHTA; CDR2 reads FQGNSA. The V end was cut by 3 bases, the J end by 11 bases, with 19 bases between. The CDR3 runs to 14 residues. CDR3 amino acids: CASSFQGPQSQQYF. The CDR3 DNA reads TGTGCCAGCAGCTTTCAGGGACCTCAATCACAGCAGTACTTC. Full variable domain (missing parts from reference TRBV7-2 and TRBJ2-5): GAGVSQSPSNKVTEKGKDVELRCDPISGHTALYWYRQSLGQGLEFLIYFQGNSAPDKSGLPSDRFSAERTGGSVSTLTIQRTQQEDSAVYLCASSFQGPQSQQYFGPGTRLLVL.

This rearrangement joins TRBV12-3 or TRBV12-4 to TRBJ2-4; perhaps TRBD2 as D (7 bases). The J call may be faulty, since TRBJ2-5 better matches the DNA end. CDR3 size: 14 residues. The CDR3 region is CASSFGGAGGTQYF. For the CDR3, the DNA is TGTGCCAGCAGTTTTGGGGGGGCTGGTGGGACCCAGTACTTC.

In its sample, this clonotype was seen many times. The V gene is TRBV6-5, the J gene TRBJ1-2, with D possibly matching TRBD1 (5 bases). Germline values: CDR1 MNHEY, CDR2 SVGAGI. V lost 2 bases and J lost 4, with 8 bases in between. This CDR3 has 13 amino acids. In DNA, the CDR3 is TGTGCCAGCAGTTACGGGGGGACCTATGGCTACACCTTC. It specifies CASSYGGTYGYTF.

This clonotype was counted only a few times. The V gene is TRBV7-9, the J gene TRBJ2-1, with 12 bases aligning to TRBD2. Per the germline V gene, CDR1 is SEHNR and CDR2 is FQNEAQ (reference sequence). The CDR3 extends over 16 amino acids. J gave up 7 bases and V 3 bases, and 7 bases lay outside the gene matches. As DNA, the CDR3 is TGTGCCAGCAGCTTGGGGCTAGCGGGAGGGGAGAATGAGCAGTTCTTC. This gives the protein CASSLGLAGGENEQFF.

This clonotype was picked up many times. V usage is TRBV9 and J usage is TRBJ1-6; 10 bases map to TRBD1. The CDR3 is 16 amino acids. V trimming: 3 bases; J trimming: 6 bases; junction bases outside the gene matches: 6. The germline CDR1 and CDR2 sequences are SGDLS and YYNGEE. The CDR3 protein is CASSAGGDRGNSPLHF. As DNA, the CDR3 is TGTGCCAGCAGCGCCGGTGGGGACAGGGGTAATTCACCCCTCCACTTT.

The sample holds a few counts of this clonotype. This chain connects TRBV7-6 to TRBJ2-1, with 9 bases aligning to TRBD2. This CDR3 contains 15 residues. Germline trimming cut 5 bases from V and 5 bases from J; bases unmatched to any gene: 7. Per germline, CDR1 SGHVS and CDR2 FNYEAQ. CDR3 nucleotides: TGTGCCAGCAGCCCTATCAGCGGGGGGAACAATGAGCAGTTCTTC. Its translation: CASSPISGGNNEQFF.

This chain connects TRBV5-1 to TRBJ2-5; TRBD2 might be the D (5 bases). CDR1 SGHRS and CDR2 YFSETQ come from the germline V gene. This CDR3 has 14 amino acids. Trimming took off 1 base at V and 5 bases at J, with 12 bases between the two ends. The CDR3 DNA follows: TGCGCCAGCAGCTTGCGGGGTGGCAAGGAGACCCAGTACTTC. As protein: CASSLRGGKETQYF.